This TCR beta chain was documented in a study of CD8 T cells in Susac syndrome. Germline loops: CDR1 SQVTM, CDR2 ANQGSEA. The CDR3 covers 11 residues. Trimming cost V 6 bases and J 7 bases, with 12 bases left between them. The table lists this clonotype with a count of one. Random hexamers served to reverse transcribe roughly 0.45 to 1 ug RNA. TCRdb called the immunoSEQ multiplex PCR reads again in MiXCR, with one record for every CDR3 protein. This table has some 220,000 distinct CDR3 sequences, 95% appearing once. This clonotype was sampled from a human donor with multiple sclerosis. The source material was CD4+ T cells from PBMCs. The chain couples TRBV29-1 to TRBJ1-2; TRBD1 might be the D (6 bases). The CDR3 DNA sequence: TGCAGCGTGCTACAGGGCAGTGGCTACACCTTC. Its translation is CSVLQGSGYTF.